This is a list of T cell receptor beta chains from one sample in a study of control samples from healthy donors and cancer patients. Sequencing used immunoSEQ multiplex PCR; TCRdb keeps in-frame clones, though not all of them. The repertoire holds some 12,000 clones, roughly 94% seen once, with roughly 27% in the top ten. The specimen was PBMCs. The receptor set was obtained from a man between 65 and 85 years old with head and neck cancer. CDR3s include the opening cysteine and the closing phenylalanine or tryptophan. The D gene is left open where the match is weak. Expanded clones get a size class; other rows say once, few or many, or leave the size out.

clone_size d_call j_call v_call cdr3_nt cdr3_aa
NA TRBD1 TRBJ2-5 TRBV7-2 TGTGCCAGCAGCTTAGTGGGGGACAGGGAGACCCAGTACTTC CASSLVGDRETQYF
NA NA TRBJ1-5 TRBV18 TGTGCCAGCTCACCGGACAGAGGTAATCAGCCCCAGCATTTT CASSPDRGNQPQHF
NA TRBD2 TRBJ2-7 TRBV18 TGTGCCAGCTCACCACCGGGACTAGCGGGAGGTTCCTACGAGCAGTACTTC CASSPPGLAGGSYEQYF
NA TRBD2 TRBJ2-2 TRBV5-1 TGCGCCAGCAGCCGCGGGCCTAGCGGGAGGGCGTCAACCGGGGAGCTGTTTTTT CASSRGPSGRASTGELFF
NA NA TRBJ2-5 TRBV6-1 TGTGCCAGCAGTGAAGGTCAGGGGAGTGGACAAGAGACCCAGTACTTC CASSEGQGSGQETQYF
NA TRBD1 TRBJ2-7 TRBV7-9 TGTGCCAGCAGCTTGACAGGGGACGAGCAGTACTTC CASSLTGDEQYF
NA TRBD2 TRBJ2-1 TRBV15 TGTGCCACCAGCAGAATTAAGACTAGCGGGGGGCCCGAGATGCTCTTC CATSRIKTSGGPEMLF
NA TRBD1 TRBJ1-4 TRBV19 TGTGCCAGTAGTATCCGTGGGACAGGCACTGAAAAACTGTTTTTT CASSIRGTGTEKLFF
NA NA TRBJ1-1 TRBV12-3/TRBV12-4 TGTGCCAGCAGTAGGGAGTCCGACACTGAAGCTTTCTTT CASSRESDTEAFF
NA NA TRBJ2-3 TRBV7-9 TGTGCCAGCAGCTTAACCTGGGGGGGCGGCTCAGATACGCAGTATTTT CASSLTWGGGSDTQYF
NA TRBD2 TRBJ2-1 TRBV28 TGTGCCAGCAGTTTACCGGGACTAGCGGGAGGTAATGAGCAGTTCTTC CASSLPGLAGGNEQFF
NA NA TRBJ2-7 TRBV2 TGTGCCAGCGGAGGGGCAAGGGAGCAGTACTTC CASGGAREQYF
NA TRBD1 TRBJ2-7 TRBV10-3 TGTGCCATCAGTGTTGAGGGACAGGTCTCCTACGAGCAGTACTTC CAISVEGQVSYEQYF
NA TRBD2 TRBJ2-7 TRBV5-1 TGCGCCAGCAGCATCCGGGGGGGTGGTGAAACCTACGAGCAGTACTTC CASSIRGGGETYEQYF
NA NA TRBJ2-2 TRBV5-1 TGCGCCAGCAGCTTGGAGGTAACCGGGGAGCTGTTTTTT CASSLEVTGELFF
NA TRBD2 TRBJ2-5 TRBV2 TGTGCCACCGGGACTAGCGGGAGGCAGTGGGCAGAGACCCAGTACTTC CATGTSGRQWAETQYF
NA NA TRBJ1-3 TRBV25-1 NA CASSTSDRGGGNTIYF
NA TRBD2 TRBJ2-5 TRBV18 TGTGCCAGCTCACGGGAGGGCCTGGGGGAGACCCAGTACTTC CASSREGLGETQYF
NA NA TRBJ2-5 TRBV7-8 TGTGCCAGCAGCCCAGGGGCGGTGGGGGAGACCCAGTACTTC CASSPGAVGETQYF
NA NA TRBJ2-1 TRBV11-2 TGTGCCAGCAGCGCCCCCATGGGCGTTCCCATCAATGAGCAGTTCTTC CASSAPMGVPINEQFF
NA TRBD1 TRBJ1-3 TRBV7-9 TGTGCCAGCAGCTTAATGGGACAGCGCTCTGGAAACACCATATATTTT CASSLMGQRSGNTIYF
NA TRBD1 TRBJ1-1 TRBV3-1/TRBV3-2 TGTGCCAGCAGCGAAGGGGGCAGGGGAGCTTTCTTT CASSEGGRGAFF
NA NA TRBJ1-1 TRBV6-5 TGTGCCAGCAGCTCCGGCATCCCGCCGAACACTGAAGCTTTCTTT CASSSGIPPNTEAFF
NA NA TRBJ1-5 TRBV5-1 TGCGCCAGCAGCTCCCGAGGGGGGCCTCATCAGCCCCAGCATTTT CASSSRGGPHQPQHF
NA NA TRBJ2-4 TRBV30 TGTGCCTTGAAAGGGGCAGACAAAAACATTCAGTACTTC CALKGADKNIQYF
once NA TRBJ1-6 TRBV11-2 TGTGCCAGCAGCTTAGTACAGGGTTTAGGACCCCTCCACTTT CASSLVQGLGPLHF
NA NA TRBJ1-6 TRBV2 TGTGCCAGCGGGGGGTATAATTCACCCCTCCACTTT CASGGYNSPLHF
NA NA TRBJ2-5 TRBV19 TGTGCCAGTAGCCATCCTAGTGGGCAAGAGACCCAGTACTTC CASSHPSGQETQYF
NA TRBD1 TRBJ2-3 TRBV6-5 TGTGCCAGCAGTTACAAACAGAATACAGGGGGAGGTACGCAGTATTTT CASSYKQNTGGGTQYF
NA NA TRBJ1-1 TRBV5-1 TGCGCCAGCAGCTCCCCGGGACTCAAGAACACTGAAGCTTTCTTT CASSSPGLKNTEAFF
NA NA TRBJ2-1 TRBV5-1 TGCGCCAGCAGCGGGGGCGGGGGTGGATACAATGAGCAGTTCTTC CASSGGGGGYNEQFF
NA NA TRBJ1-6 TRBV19 TGTGCCAGTTCAATATGCAACAGGGTTGTCAATTCACCCCTCCACTTT CASSICNRVVNSPLHF
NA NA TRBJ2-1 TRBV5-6 TGTGCCAGCAGCCGGACCGTTGAGCAGTTCTTC CASSRTVEQFF
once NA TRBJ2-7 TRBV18 TGTGCCAGCTCACCACAAAGAATGAATTCCTACGAGCAGTACTTC CASSPQRMNSYEQYF
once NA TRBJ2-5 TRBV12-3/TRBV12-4 TGTGCCAGCTCCTTCCGTCGTGAGACCCAGTACTTC CASSFRRETQYF
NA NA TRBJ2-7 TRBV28 TGTGCCACAAAGAGGGGGGAGCTGTACTTC CATKRGELYF